This T cell receptor (beta chain) was captured in a study of blood T cell repertoires in COVID-19. Across the study: Spain, Italy and the United States supplied samples that represented acute and convalescent COVID-19. The cDNA or gDNA used as material had been derived from T cells, B-cell-depleted T cells, or PBMCs.

Per the original data handling: Scientists estimated how many nucleated cells there were by amplifying reference gene primers. TCRdb's copy holds only in-frame clones and misses some; the assay was immunoSEQ multiplex PCR. The V and J calls and clone size come from that table; D and trimming were worked out from the DNA. The data show about 220,000 clones, with approximately 77% seen just once and about 3.9% held by the top ten. The CDR3 totals 23 residues. In germline, CDR1 is SGHRS, CDR2 YFSETQ. Losses at the gene ends were 3 bases for V and 4 bases for J; bases not matched to a gene: 30. The chain links TRBV5-1 to TRBJ2-1, with TRBD1 matching 8 bases. This sequence was found in a woman aged 80 or older with acute or convalescent COVID-19. The sample comprised peripheral blood. As DNA, the CDR3 is TGCGCCAGCAGCTCTAGAGTCCCGGGACAGGTATCGGGTTCAACCCCTGGGTACAATGAGCAGTTCTTC. The encoded protein is CASSSRVPGQVSGSTPGYNEQFF.